Following are 11 T cell receptor beta chains from one sample sequenced in a study of T cells in Graves' hyperthyroidism and ophthalmopathy. Amplified TCR beta CDR3 regions derived from RNA transcripts. A set of HTBI primers served as the primers for a first-round RT-PCR of the TCR CDR3. TCRdb called the multiplex PCR reads again in MiXCR, with one record for every CDR3 protein. The sample has 500,000 or so distinct CDR3 sequences; approximately 17% are singletons. The sample comprised blood. These receptors were taken from a woman between 18 and 30 years old with Graves' ophthalmopathy.

This clonotype showed up just a few times. The chain employs TRBV7-2 and TRBJ2-7, with unresolved D. CDR1 and CDR2 (germline): SGHTA, FQGNSA. This CDR3 contains 13 residues. V lost 5 bases and J lost 6, with 14 bases in between. CDR3 sequence (DNA): TGTGCCAGCAGCCCGGGTCTAGTGGTCGAGCAGTACTTC. Translated, it gives CASSPGLVVEQYF.

The table lists this clonotype with many counts. This rearrangement joins TRBV27 to TRBJ1-1, with D tentatively TRBD1 (5 bases). The CDR3 is made up of 14 amino acids. Germline CDR1 MNHEY, CDR2 SMNVEV (reference sequence). Trimming removed 6 bases from V and 0 bases from J, with 11 bases in between. CDR3 sequence reads: CASSGLQVNTEAFF. The CDR3 bases are TGTGCCAGCAGCGGATTACAGGTGAACACTGAAGCTTTCTTT.

This clonotype has at least ten counts. The chain couples TRBV15 to TRBJ1-1; possible D gene TRBD1, 5 bases. Germline-derived CDR1 and CDR2 are LNHNV and YYDKDF (reference sequence). CDR3 length: 14 residues. Trimming removed 5 bases from V and 4 bases from J, with 14 bases in between. CDR3 DNA sequence: TGTGCCACCAGCCCCGGGGCCAGAAGCACTGAAGCTTTCTTT. It is translated as CATSPGARSTEAFF.

This clonotype was detected ten times or more. The J gene is TRBJ2-1, the V gene TRBV20-1; D is uncertain. Germline V gene data show CDR1 as DFQATT and CDR2 as SNEGSKA (reference sequence). The CDR3 is made up of 9 amino acids. Between the trimmed V and J ends, which lost 6 bases and 9 bases, there was a span of 6 bases. CDR3 protein: CSANFEQFF. The CDR3 coding sequence is TGCAGTGCGAACTTTGAGCAGTTCTTC.

There are a few counts of this clonotype. The chain joins TRBV24-1 to TRBJ1-4, with 7 nucleotides matching TRBD1. V trimming: 4 bases; J trimming: 7 bases; junction bases outside the gene matches: 5. The CDR3 covers 14 residues. CDR1 is KGHDR, CDR2 SFDVKD, per germline. CDR3 region: CATSDPGQAEKLFF. As DNA, the CDR3 is TGTGCCACCAGTGACCCCGGACAGGCTGAAAAACTGTTTTTT.

The CDR3 region is CASSTPVGTSGRLEQYF. The DNA of the CDR3 is TGTGCCAGCAGCACCCCCGTTGGGACTAGCGGGAGGCTCGAGCAGTACTTC. The V call is TRBV7-2, the J call TRBJ2-7; 15 bases line up with TRBD2. The CDR3 contains 17 residues. Germline V lookup: CDR1 SGHTA, CDR2 FQGNSA. Trimming took 5 bases from V and 6 from J; bases not matched to a gene: 11.

This clonotype was seen many times. The rearrangement uses TRBV10-3 and TRBJ2-5; D not certain. Trimming took off 3 bases at V and 2 bases at J, with 16 bases between the two ends. This CDR3 has 16 amino acids. In germline, CDR1 is ENHRY, CDR2 SYGVKD. CDR3 sequence reads: CAISDTPRTAQETQYF. The CDR3 coding sequence is TGTGCCATCAGTGATACCCCTCGGACCGCACAAGAGACCCAGTACTTC.

This clonotype was recorded at least ten times. V gene TRBV5-5 combines with J gene TRBJ2-7; 8 nucleotides agree with TRBD1. This CDR3 region has 14 residues. Germline assignment: CDR1 SGHKS and CDR2 YYEKEE (reference sequence). With 4 bases clipped from V and 5 bases from J, the junction kept 8 bases outside the gene matches. The CDR3 coding sequence is TGTGCCAGCAGCCGCTCGGGACAGGCCCACGAGCAGTACTTC. Its translation: CASSRSGQAHEQYF.

In this sample, this clonotype turned up a few times. The V gene is TRBV5-1, the J gene TRBJ2-3; 8 positions match TRBD2. J gave up 0 bases and V 6 bases, and 6 bases lay outside the gene matches. CDR3 length: 15 residues. Germline-derived CDR1 and CDR2 are SGHRS and YFSETQ. As DNA, the CDR3 is TGCGCCAGCAAGCGTCTAGCGGGTAGCACAGATACGCAGTATTTT. This codes for CASKRLAGSTDTQYF.

This clonotype was counted many times. The J gene is TRBJ2-7, the V gene TRBV20-1; TRBD2 aligns across 9 bases. The CDR3 sequence is 15 residues long. CDR1 is DFQATT and CDR2 is SNEGSKA in the germline V gene (reference sequence). V lost 1 base to trimming and J lost 2 bases; unmatched junction nucleotides: 6. CDR3 in amino acids: CSARVGLAVAYEQYF. The CDR3 nucleotides read TGCAGTGCTAGAGTGGGACTAGCTGTGGCCTACGAGCAGTACTTC.

V and J are TRBV24-1 and TRBJ2-1; D unclear. The CDR3 runs to 13 residues. CDR1 is KGHDR and CDR2 is SFDVKD in the germline V gene. Trimming took off 0 bases at V and 5 bases at J, with 4 bases between the two ends. The CDR3: CATSDLGDNEQFF. The CDR3, as DNA: TGTGCCACCAGTGATTTGGGAGACAATGAGCAGTTCTTC.